This TCR beta chain was found in a study of metastatic and nonmetastatic thyroid tumors (dated by TCRdb to 2020 to 2021). About the investigation overall: Repertoires were compared across peripheral blood and tumor or nodule tissue samples from malignant and benign thyroid patients.

The research as a whole found: TCR beta diversity was reported as significantly higher in malignant tumors than in benign nodules, in both blood and tumor samples.

Before undergoing thyroid surgery, none of the patients had been given any kind of treatment. Patient clinical samples collected from 2012 to 2018 were retrospectively analysed using T-cell receptor beta sequencing. With regard to this clone: Its recognized antigen is unknown. A much larger clone sits a single nucleotide away, making a read error possible.

Libraries were prepared through PCR. For sequencing, an Illumina HiSeq 4000 was employed. High-throughput sequencing was used to profile the TCR beta-chain CDR3 region of every patient. The study's processing was this. CDR3 differences across clinicopathological groups were used to build a classifier for discriminating distant-metastatic papillary thyroid cancer patients. The Shannon index was used to measure repertoire diversity, and the Morisita-Horn index was used to measure how similar tumor and blood repertoires were. The raw public reads went through TCRdb reprocessing: fastp at Q25, MiXCR clone calling, in-frame beta chains kept. TCRdb, rather than the study authors, made the V and J calls. The sample has 26,000 or so clones on record, less than 4% of them singletons. The ten largest clonotypes hold about 3.2% of the sample. The CDR3 holds 15 amino acids from the cysteine to the phenylalanine. Solely the CDR3 DNA is kept, with 45 bases framed from the first base. Looking up the germline V gene yields CDR1 SGHRS and CDR2 YFSETQ.

What was sequenced was blood. The V and J genes are TRBV5-1 and TRBJ2-7, with no D gene named confidently. The TCR was taken from a male donor with papillary thyroid cancer or a benign thyroid nodule (not recorded which). Some clones in this sample may be carry-over from other donors' samples. The DNA sequence follows: TGTGCCAGCATTACGGATCCCTGGAGCTCCTACGATCAGTACTTC. This encodes CASITDPWSSYDQYF.